The sequence of this T cell receptor beta chain was determined in a study of T cell responses to AZD1222 COVID-19 vaccine. Regarding the study as a whole: Just 6 or 7 people given AZD1222 tested seropositive at baseline. After the peak T cell response, and only then, were repertoires sampled.

The CDR3 contains 14 residues. V dropped 4 bases and J dropped 2 bases, with 10 bases sitting between them. Germline CDR1 is KGHSH and CDR2 is LQKENI. Produced via immunoSEQ multiplex PCR; TCRdb's table is partial and in-frame only. This table has more than 85,000 clones, roughly nine tenths appearing once. With respect to this clone: As yet, its antigen is unknown.

The rearrangement links TRBV18 to TRBJ2-3; TRBD1 might be the D (6 bases). This specimen was peripheral blood, taken on day 0 of AZD1222 vaccination. The source of this sequence is an adult in good health. CDR3 coding DNA: TGTGCCAGCTCACTACAGGGACACACAGATACGCAGTATTTT. Its translation: CASSLQGHTDTQYF.